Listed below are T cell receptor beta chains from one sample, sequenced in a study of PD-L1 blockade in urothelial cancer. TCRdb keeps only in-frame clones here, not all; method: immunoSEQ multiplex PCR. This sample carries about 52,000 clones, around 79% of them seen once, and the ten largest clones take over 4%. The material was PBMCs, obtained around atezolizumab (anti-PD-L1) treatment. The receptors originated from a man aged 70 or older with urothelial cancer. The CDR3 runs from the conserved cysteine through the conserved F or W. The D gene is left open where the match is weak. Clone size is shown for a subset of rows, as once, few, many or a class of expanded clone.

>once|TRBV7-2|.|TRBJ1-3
CASRGDGNTIYF
TGTGCCAGTCGGGGGGACGGAAACACCATATATTTT
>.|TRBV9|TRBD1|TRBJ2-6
CASSLTGSGANVLTF
TGTGCCAGCAGCCTGACAGGGTCAGGGGCCAACGTCCTGACTTTC
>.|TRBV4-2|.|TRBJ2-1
CASSQARNRNNEQFF
TGTGCCAGCAGCCAGGCCCGGAACAGGAACAATGAGCAGTTCTTC
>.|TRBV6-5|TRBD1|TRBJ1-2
CASSYSAGTGFYGYTF
TGTGCCAGCAGTTACTCAGCAGGGACAGGGTTCTATGGCTACACCTTC
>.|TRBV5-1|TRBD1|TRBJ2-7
CASSSPGQTYEQYF
TGCGCCAGCAGCTCGCCGGGACAGACCTACGAGCAGTACTTC
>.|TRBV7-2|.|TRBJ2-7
CASSLIPGDYEQYF
TGTGCCAGCAGCTTAATCCCAGGGGACTACGAGCAGTACTTC
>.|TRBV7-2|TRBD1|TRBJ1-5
CASSLARDRGVYSNQPQHF
TGTGCCAGCAGCTTAGCGCGGGACAGGGGGGTTTATAGCAATCAGCCCCAGCATTTT
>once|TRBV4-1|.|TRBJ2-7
CASSQAPGSSYEQYF
TGCGCCAGCAGCCAAGCCCCGGGGAGCTCCTACGAGCAGTACTTC
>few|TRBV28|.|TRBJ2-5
CASSPVGVGVGETQYF
TGTGCCAGCAGCCCCGTAGGGGTCGGAGTGGGGGAGACCCAGTACTTC
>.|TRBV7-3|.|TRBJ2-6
CASSLGGGGANVLTF
TGTGCCAGCAGCTTGGGGGGAGGTGGGGCCAACGTCCTGACTTTC
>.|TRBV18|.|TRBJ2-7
CASSQADQTEQYF
TGTGCCAGCTCACAAGCCGATCAGACAGAGCAGTACTTC
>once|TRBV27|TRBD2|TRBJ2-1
CASSRSGSNNEQFF
TGTGCCAGCAGCCGAAGCGGGAGTAACAATGAGCAGTTCTTC
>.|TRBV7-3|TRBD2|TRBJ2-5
CASSRTSGAQETQYF
TGTGCCAGCAGCCGGACTAGCGGGGCCCAAGAGACCCAGTACTTC
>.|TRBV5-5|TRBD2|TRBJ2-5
CASSLAVGGGGQETQYF
TGTGCCAGCAGCTTGGCCGTGGGCGGGGGTGGCCAAGAGACCCAGTACTTC
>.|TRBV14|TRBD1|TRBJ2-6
CASSQDRRQGAWSGANVLTF
TGTGCCAGCAGCCAAGATAGGAGACAGGGTGCTTGGTCTGGGGCCAACGTCCTGACTTTC
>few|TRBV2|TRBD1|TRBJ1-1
CASSGFAGQGMNTEAFF
TGTGCCAGCAGTGGCTTCGCCGGACAGGGGATGAACACTGAAGCTTTCTTT
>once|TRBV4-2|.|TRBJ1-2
CASSQDGRTARFWGYTF
TGTGCCAGCAGCCAAGATGGGCGGACAGCGAGGTTTTGGGGCTACACCTTC
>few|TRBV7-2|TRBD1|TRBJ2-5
CASSSRTGGTSLETQYF
TGTGCCAGCAGTTCCCGGACAGGGGGCACCTCCCTAGAGACCCAGTACTTC
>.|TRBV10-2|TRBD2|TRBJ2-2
CASSETLAGNTGELFF
TGCGCCAGCAGTGAGACACTAGCGGGGAACACCGGGGAGCTGTTTTTT
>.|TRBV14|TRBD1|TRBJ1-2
CASILWGQGAPNYGYTF
TGTGCCAGCATCCTGTGGGGGCAGGGGGCTCCTAACTATGGCTACACCTTC
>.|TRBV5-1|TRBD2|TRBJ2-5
CASSLGLAAGGETQYF
TGCGCCAGCAGCTTGGGACTAGCGGCCGGGGGGGAGACCCAGTACTTC
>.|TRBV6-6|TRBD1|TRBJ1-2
CASSYLDREGYGYTF
TGTGCCAGCAGTTACTTGGACAGGGAGGGCTATGGCTACACCTTC
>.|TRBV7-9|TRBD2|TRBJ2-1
CASSFTLAGRDEQFF
TGTGCCAGCAGCTTCACACTAGCGGGGAGGGATGAGCAGTTCTTC
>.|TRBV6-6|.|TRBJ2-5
CASSLNGETQYF
TGTGCCAGCAGTTTAAACGGGGAGACCCAGTACTTC
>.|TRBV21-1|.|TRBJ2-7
CASSGTSGYSYEQYF
TGTGCCAGCAGCGGGACTAGCGGATACTCCTACGAGCAGTACTTC
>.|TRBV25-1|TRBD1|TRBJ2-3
CASSEPASGTAEDTQYF
TGTGCCAGCAGTGAACCCGCCTCCGGGACAGCAGAAGATACGCAGTATTTT